These 17 T cell receptor beta chains came from one sample sequenced in a study of T-cell reconstitution after alpha-beta-depleted transplantation in children. TCRbeta library preparation incorporated unique molecular identifiers. TCRdb independently ran MiXCR on the PCR reads; one entry per CDR3 protein. The top ten clones hold roughly 13% of a sample with 55,000 to 85,000 distinct CDR3 sequences, about a tenth of them seen once. Sample: PBMCs, taken before TCRalphabeta/CD19-depleted stem cell transplant. All receptors come from a boy between 10 and 17 years old with acute myeloid leukemia, due to receive a stem cell transplant.

This clonotype has ten or more counts. The V and J genes are TRBV5-5 and TRBJ1-2; possible D gene TRBD1, 6 bases. The CDR3 is 14 amino acids. The V and J ends lost 0 bases and 4 bases respectively, with 10 bases between them. The V gene's germline CDR1 is SGHKS and CDR2 YYEKEE (reference sequence). The CDR3 region has the DNA TGTGCCAGCAGCTTGGGGACAGCCCTCTATGGCTACACCTTC. It is translated as CASSLGTALYGYTF.

This clonotype was seen repeatedly, ten times or more. The J gene is TRBJ2-3, the V gene TRBV20-1; TRBD2 matches 7 bases. V trimming: 2 bases; J trimming: 4 bases; junction bases outside the gene matches: 9. This CDR3 region has 15 residues. CDR1 is DFQATT, CDR2 SNEGSKA, per germline (reference sequence). CDR3 amino acids: CSARSGGLPPDTQYF. CDR3 nucleotides: TGCAGTGCTAGATCGGGGGGTCTACCACCAGATACGCAGTATTTT.

The V call is TRBV25-1, the J call TRBJ2-2, with D possibly being TRBD2 (6 bases). Trimming removed 4 bases at V and 0 bases at J, with 9 bases between. CDR3 size: 15 residues. CDR1 and CDR2 (germline): MGHDK, SYGVNS. CDR3 coding DNA: TGTGCCAGCAGTGGCCGCGGGGCGAACACCGGGGAGCTGTTTTTT. This codes for CASSGRGANTGELFF.

This clonotype showed up many times. The CDR3 nucleotides read TGTGCCAGCACCCCCCGGGCCTGGAGTCTTGGGCAGTACTTC. As protein: CASTPRAWSLGQYF. The rearrangement joins TRBV28 to TRBJ2-7; D not certain. The length of the CDR3 is 14 residues. The V gene's germline CDR1 is MDHEN and CDR2 SYDVKM. V gave up 7 bases and J gave up 9 bases, with 22 bases separating them.

This clonotype was recorded at least ten times. The rearrangement uses TRBV4-2 and TRBJ2-7; TRBD2 matches at 11 bases. This CDR3 contains 16 residues. The trim removed 2 bases at V and 2 bases at J, leaving 5 bases unmatched. The germline CDR1 and CDR2 sequences are LGHNA and YNFKEQ. This chain's CDR3 is CASSQTGTSGPYEQYF. In DNA form, the CDR3 reads TGTGCCAGCAGCCAAACCGGGACTAGCGGTCCCTACGAGCAGTACTTC.

This clonotype occurred many times. This rearrangement joins TRBV7-2 to TRBJ1-2, with TRBD1 matching over 11 bases. V lost 5 bases, J lost 4 bases, and 3 bases stayed unmatched. Germline loops: CDR1 SGHTA, CDR2 FQGNSA. This CDR3 region has 14 residues. The CDR3 DNA reads TGTGCCAGCAGCCGGACAGGGGGCGGCTATGGCTACACCTTC. Translating gives CASSRTGGGYGYTF.

This clonotype was observed many times. At one of its ends the junction is not consistent with the germline gene, which may arise from a read error. J is TRBJ1-6 and V is TRBV6-5, with D unresolved. The CDR3 is 17 amino acids. Looked up from germline, CDR1 is MNHEY and CDR2 is SVGAGI. CDR3 residues: CASSYLPSGSFNSPLHF. The CDR3 nucleotides are TGTGCCAGCAGTTACCTTCCCAGTGGGTCCTTTAATTCACCCCTCCACTTT.

At least ten counts were recorded for this clonotype. The J gene is TRBJ1-1, the V gene TRBV5-5; D is unclear. Trimming took off 5 bases at V and 4 bases at J, with 9 bases between the two ends. The CDR3 sequence is 12 residues long. Germline V gene lookup returns CDR1 SGHKS and CDR2 YYEKEE (reference sequence). CDR3 DNA: TGTGCCAGCAGGAAGATCGGCACTGAAGCTTTCTTT. Amino acid sequence: CASRKIGTEAFF.

Remarks on this clonotype: Being one base from a much bigger clone, this may be a read error. The chain joins TRBV29-1 to TRBJ2-1; D not resolved. Germline assignment: CDR1 SQVTM and CDR2 ANQGSEA. The CDR3 extends over 14 amino acids. Here the CDR3 reads CSTQSRSSHNEQFF. CDR3 nucleotide sequence: TGCAGCACGCAGTCCCGAAGCTCCCACAATGAGCAGTTCTTC.

This clonotype appeared many times. The chain employs TRBV4-1 and TRBJ1-1; maybe TRBD1 (5 bases). Germline lookup yields CDR1 MGHRA and CDR2 YSYEKL. V lost 1 base and J lost 4, with 7 bases in between. The CDR3 has 13 amino acids. This CDR3 is CASSQVGGTEAFF. The CDR3 DNA follows: TGCGCCAGCAGCCAAGTCGGGGGCACTGAAGCTTTCTTT.

This clonotype was seen at least ten times. The chain joins TRBV5-1 to TRBJ2-7; 12 nucleotides agree with TRBD2. Germline V gene lookup returns CDR1 SGHRS and CDR2 YFSETQ. The V and J ends lost 4 bases and 6 bases, in that order; junction bases with no gene match: 5. This CDR3 has 14 residues. The CDR3: CASSPSGRVLEQYF. CDR3 nucleotide sequence: TGCGCCAGCAGCCCTAGCGGGAGGGTGCTCGAGCAGTACTTC. Combining the CDR3 with reference TRBV5-1 and TRBJ2-7 gives the whole variable domain KAGVTQTPRYLIKTRGQQVTLSCSPISGHRSVSWYQQTPGQGLQFLFEYFSETQRNKGNFPGRFSGRQFSNSRSEMNVSTLELGDSALYLCASSPSGRVLEQYFGPGTRLTVT.

This clonotype was counted ten times or more. The chain carries TRBV6-6 and TRBJ2-3, with a tentative D call TRBD2 (5 bases). Germline values: CDR1 MNHNY, CDR2 SVGAGI (reference sequence). The CDR3 covers 14 residues. Trimming stripped 5 bases from V and 1 base from J, with 10 bases between. CDR3 region: CASSPTRGTDTQYF. DNA for the CDR3: TGTGCCAGCAGTCCCACGCGGGGCACAGATACGCAGTATTTT.

This clonotype was seen repeatedly, ten times or more. The V and J genes are TRBV12-3 or TRBV12-4 and TRBJ2-7, with D tentatively TRBD2 (6 bases). The CDR3 contains 14 residues. The V end lost 3 bases, the J end lost 3 bases, and 12 bases lay between the germline ends. The CDR3 nucleotides are TGTGCCAGCAGTTTCGCAGGGAGGCTCTACGAGCAGTACTTC. It yields the protein CASSFAGRLYEQYF.

Many counts were recorded for this clonotype. The V gene is TRBV5-1, the J gene TRBJ2-1; 9 bases fit TRBD1. The CDR3 is 15 amino acids. CDR1 SGHRS and CDR2 YFSETQ come from the germline V gene. V shed 4 bases and J 5 bases; nucleotides not matched to a gene: 7. The CDR3 DNA reads as TGCGCCAGCAGCGGACCCCGGGACAGGGACAATGAGCAGTTCTTC. Protein sequence: CASSGPRDRDNEQFF.

The sample holds many counts of this clonotype. The chain joins TRBV12-3 or TRBV12-4 to TRBJ2-1; D is unresolved. The V end was cut by 6 bases, the J end by 5 bases, with 11 bases between. This CDR3 contains 13 residues. The CDR3 region has the DNA TGTGCCAGCAGAGCCGGGCCCAACAATGAGCAGTTCTTC. Its protein product is CASRAGPNNEQFF.

The table lists this clonotype with many counts. This sequence joins TRBV4-1 and TRBJ2-2, with D unresolved. This CDR3 is 14 amino acids long. Germline values: CDR1 MGHRA, CDR2 YSYEKL. The V end was cut by 1 base, the J end by 4 bases, with 7 bases between. The DNA for the CDR3 is TGCGCCAGCAGCCAAGTACTTTTCACCGGGGAGCTGTTTTTT. This sequence encodes CASSQVLFTGELFF.

This clonotype was observed at least ten times. The rearrangement links TRBV7-8 to TRBJ2-3; 15 nucleotides match TRBD2. This CDR3 is built from 20 residues. The germline V gene encodes CDR1 SGHVS and CDR2 FQNEAQ. After removal of 0 bases from V and 0 bases from J, the junction contained 7 bases not matched to a gene. The CDR3 here is CASSLAPGLAGGPSTDTQYF. The CDR3 DNA follows: TGTGCCAGCAGCTTAGCGCCCGGACTAGCGGGAGGGCCGAGCACAGATACGCAGTATTTT. The whole variable domain, remainder taken from reference TRBV7-8 and TRBJ2-3, is GAGVSQSPRYKVAKRGQDVALRCDPISGHVSLFWYQQALGQGPEFLTYFQNEAQLDKSGLPSDRFFAERPEGSVSTLKIQRTQQEDSAVYLCASSLAPGLAGGPSTDTQYFGPGTRLTVL.